These 30 T cell receptor beta chains came from one sample sequenced in a study of blood T cell repertoires in COVID-19. Libraries were prepared by immunoSEQ multiplex PCR; TCRdb keeps only in-frame clonotypes and omits some of them. The sample shows a few hundred thousand clones, roughly 90% of them seen only once. The sample consisted of peripheral blood. These receptors originate from a woman aged 50 to 60 with acute or convalescent COVID-19.

The CDR3 is CASSSAGALDLNEQFF. CDR3 coding DNA: TGTGCCAGCAGCTCGGCAGGGGCCCTCGACTTAAATGAGCAGTTCTTC. This rearrangement joins TRBV7-2 to TRBJ2-1; D possibly corresponds to TRBD1 (6 bases). The CDR3 contains 16 residues. Germline CDR1 SGHTA, CDR2 FQGNSA. Trimming shortened V by 4 bases and J by 7 bases, and 20 bases separated the two germline ends.

The rearrangement uses TRBV7-6 and TRBJ2-7, with 9 bases aligning to TRBD1. Per the germline V gene, CDR1 is SGHVS and CDR2 is FNYEAQ. The CDR3 loop spans 17 amino acids. Trimming took 5 bases from V and 2 from J; bases not matched to a gene: 13. CDR3 in amino acids: CASSPDTDRGTTYEQYF. Here the CDR3 DNA reads TGTGCCAGCAGCCCGGACACCGACAGGGGGACGACCTACGAGCAGTACTTC.

The J gene is TRBJ2-1, the V gene TRBV15; possible D gene TRBD2, 5 bases. This CDR3 is 14 amino acids long. Per the germline V gene, CDR1 is LNHNV and CDR2 is YYDKDF (reference sequence). V was shortened by 1 base and J by 8 bases, with 12 bases between the two germline ends. CDR3 sequence: CATSRGPDGDEQFF. The CDR3 bases are TGTGCCACCAGCAGAGGTCCCGACGGGGATGAGCAGTTCTTC.

The genes are TRBV6-2 or TRBV6-3 and TRBJ2-6; 13 bases fit TRBD2. V shed 6 bases and J 2 bases; nucleotides not matched to a gene: 1. The CDR3 runs to 16 residues. CDR1 and CDR2 (germline): MNHEY, SVGEGT. The CDR3 DNA reads TGTGCCAGCAGCACTAGCGGGGGGGCTGGGGCCAACGTCCTGACTTTC. This gives the protein CASSTSGGAGANVLTF.

The chain has TRBV14 and TRBJ2-3, with TRBD1 matching 9 bases. Germline V gives CDR1 SGHDN, CDR2 FVKESK. This CDR3 comprises 15 residues. The ends lost 4 bases at V and 3 bases at J; junction bases unmatched: 5. CDR3 in amino acids: CASSLLGQGTDTQYF. In DNA form, the CDR3 reads TGTGCCAGCAGCCTCTTGGGACAGGGTACAGATACGCAGTATTTT. Full variable domain (remainder filled in from reference TRBV14 and TRBJ2-3): EAGVTQFPSHSVIEKGQTVTLRCDPISGHDNLYWYRRVMGKEIKFLLHFVKESKQDESGMPNNRFLAERTGGTYSTLKVQPAELEDSGVYFCASSLLGQGTDTQYFGPGTRLTVL.

The genes are TRBV6-2 or TRBV6-3 and TRBJ2-5; D is unresolved. The CDR3 length is 14 residues. Trimming stripped 4 bases from V and 6 bases from J, with 15 bases between. Germline CDR1 MNHEY, CDR2 SVGEGT. The CDR3 here is CASSSSGYSKTQYF. For the CDR3, the DNA is TGTGCCAGCAGTTCCTCGGGTTACAGCAAGACCCAGTACTTC.

The V call is TRBV5-4, the J call TRBJ2-7, with 9 positions matching TRBD1. J gave up 5 bases and V 4 bases, and 7 bases lay outside the gene matches. This CDR3 is built from 14 residues. The germline gives CDR1 SGHNT, CDR2 YYREEE (reference sequence). In nucleotides, the CDR3 is TGTGCCAGCAGCGGCGGGACAGGGACCCACGAGCAGTACTTC. It yields the protein CASSGGTGTHEQYF.

V gene TRBV18 combines with J gene TRBJ1-1, with D perhaps matching TRBD1 (6 bases). The CDR3 sequence is 15 residues long. CDR1 KGHSH and CDR2 LQKENI come from the germline V gene. V lost 0 bases, J lost 5 bases, and 13 bases lay in between. CDR3 nucleotide sequence: TGTGCCAGCTCACCACCGCGGGGGGCCGCGACTGAAGCTTTCTTT. Residues: CASSPPRGAATEAFF.

The J gene is TRBJ2-7, the V gene TRBV4-3; possible D gene TRBD1, 6 bases. V lost 5 bases, J lost 5 bases, and 19 bases lay in between. CDR1 and CDR2 from the germline V gene are LGHNA and YSLEER. The CDR3 is 15 residues long. The CDR3 loop reads CASSLNRDMAHEQYF. The DNA of the CDR3 is TGCGCCAGCAGCTTGAACAGGGATATGGCCCACGAGCAGTACTTC.

This chain uses TRBV18 with TRBJ1-5, with D unclear. V lost 0 bases, J lost 0 bases, and 6 bases lay in between. From germline, CDR1 is KGHSH and CDR2 LQKENI. The CDR3 length is 15 residues. This CDR3 is CASSPPESSNQPQHF. The CDR3 DNA is TGTGCCAGCTCACCACCCGAGAGTAGCAATCAGCCCCAGCATTTT.

The rearrangement joins TRBV5-6 to TRBJ1-2; 11 bases are a match to TRBD1. Germline-derived CDR1 and CDR2 are SGHDT and YYEEEE. V lost 4 bases, J lost 7 bases, and 9 bases stayed unmatched. The CDR3 is made up of 15 amino acids. The CDR3 sequence is CASSGTDRGLRGYTF. DNA of the CDR3: TGTGCCAGCAGCGGGACGGACAGGGGGCTTCGTGGCTACACCTTC.

This sequence joins TRBV7-6 and TRBJ1-4; D possibly corresponds to TRBD1 (6 bases). The V end was cut by 0 bases, the J end by 8 bases, with 16 bases between. The CDR3 contains 16 residues. CDR1 is SGHVS, CDR2 FNYEAQ, per germline. CDR3 nucleotide sequence: TGTGCCAGCAGCTTAGCTCCGGCAGGGGAAGGGGAAAAACTGTTTTTT. Amino acid sequence: CASSLAPAGEGEKLFF.

Turning to this clone: One end of the junction does not line up with germline, which may come from a read error. The V gene is TRBV7-2, the J gene TRBJ1-4; 9 nucleotides agree with TRBD1. The length of the CDR3 is 15 residues. CDR1 and CDR2 (germline): SGHTA, FQGNSA. The CDR3 DNA follows: TGTGCCAGCAGTTTAGCCCCGACAGGGGGGGGAAAACTGTTTTTT. Translated, it gives CASSLAPTGGGKLFF.

This clone has a handful of counts. The chain is built from TRBV4-3 and TRBJ2-2; D may be TRBD2 (6 bases). The germline V and J ends were trimmed by 0 bases and 4 bases, with 12 bases remaining between them. The CDR3 has 16 amino acids. Germline values: CDR1 LGHNA, CDR2 YSLEER. The CDR3 spells CASSQEMRDGTGELFF. DNA of the CDR3: TGCGCCAGCAGCCAAGAGATGCGGGACGGCACCGGGGAGCTGTTTTTT.

The rearrangement uses TRBV5-1 and TRBJ2-5; possible D gene TRBD2, 6 bases. CDR3 length equals 15 residues. Germline assignment: CDR1 SGHRS and CDR2 YFSETQ. Trimming left V 4 bases short and J 1 base short, with 14 bases between. CDR3 nucleotide sequence: TGCGCCAGCAGCCCCGGGGCGGGGCCCCAAGAGACCCAGTACTTC. This gives the protein CASSPGAGPQETQYF.

The chain employs TRBV6-5 and TRBJ2-7, with D tentatively TRBD2 (5 bases). The V gene lost 2 bases and the J gene lost 6 bases, with 8 bases spanning the gap. Germline V gene data show CDR1 as MNHEY and CDR2 as SVGAGI. This CDR3 region has 12 residues. CDR3 DNA: TGTGCCAGCAGTTACCTGAGCGGCGAGCAGTACTTC. Translating gives CASSYLSGEQYF.

The chain has TRBV28 and TRBJ1-2; D may be TRBD1 (6 bases). The germline gives CDR1 MDHEN, CDR2 SYDVKM. V was pared by 6 bases and J by 4 bases, with 21 bases between. This CDR3 has 16 residues. The CDR3 DNA follows: TGTGCCAGCAGACCGTACCCCCTCACAGGGACCTATGGCTACACCTTC. This translates into CASRPYPLTGTYGYTF.

V is TRBV6-5 and J is TRBJ2-1; TRBD2 agrees at 8 bases. The germline CDR1 and CDR2 sequences are MNHEY and SVGAGI. This CDR3 has 14 residues. J lost 9 bases, V lost 6 bases, and 10 bases had no gene match. Here the CDR3 reads CASSFAGGNVEQFF. The CDR3 DNA follows: TGTGCCAGCAGCTTCGCGGGAGGTAACGTTGAGCAGTTCTTC.

The chain combines TRBV29-1 with TRBJ2-1, with 7 bases that match TRBD1. The CDR3 is 12 residues long. Germline trimming cut 7 bases from V and 7 bases from J; bases unmatched to any gene: 7. In germline, CDR1 is SQVTM, CDR2 ANQGSEA. CDR3 residues: CSARQGTNEQFF. The CDR3 nucleotides read TGCAGCGCCCGACAGGGTACGAATGAGCAGTTCTTC.

V usage is TRBV9 and J usage is TRBJ2-5, with 7 bases fitting TRBD2. The V segment lost 3 bases and the J segment 4 bases; nucleotides outside the gene matches: 12. Germline lookup yields CDR1 SGDLS and CDR2 YYNGEE. This CDR3 region has 16 residues. Here the CDR3 DNA reads TGTGCCAGCAGCGCCCCGGGGAGGGTCGGAGGAGAGACCCAGTACTTC. Translating gives CASSAPGRVGGETQYF.

The count of this clone is one. The V gene is TRBV6-5, the J gene TRBJ2-3, with 11 bases aligning to TRBD2. Losses at the gene ends were 7 bases for V and 1 base for J; bases not matched to a gene: 4. Germline CDR1 is MNHEY and CDR2 is SVGAGI. CDR3 length equals 15 residues. CDR3 DNA: TGTGCCAGCACCATGACTAGCGGGGGCACAGATACGCAGTATTTT. Its translation: CASTMTSGGTDTQYF.

The CDR3 region is CASREYEQYF. The CDR3 DNA reads TGTGCCAGCAGGGAGTACGAGCAGTACTTC. The chain recombines TRBV6-4 with TRBJ2-7; no definite D call. The V end lost 6 bases, the J end lost 4 bases, and 4 bases lay between the germline ends. In germline, CDR1 is MRHNA, CDR2 SNTAGT. The CDR3 covers 10 residues.

The CDR3 DNA follows: TGTGCCACCAGCAGAACGGGAGAAACCGGGGAGCTGTTTTTT. Its translation: CATSRTGETGELFF. The rearrangement uses TRBV15 and TRBJ2-2, with D possibly being TRBD2 (6 bases). Germline V lookup: CDR1 LNHNV, CDR2 YYDKDF (reference sequence). This CDR3 comprises 14 residues. V gave up 2 bases and J gave up 5 bases, with 9 bases separating them.

The J gene is TRBJ1-1, the V gene TRBV5-8; 9 bases map to TRBD1. CDR1 SGHTS and CDR2 YDEGEE come from the germline V gene. The CDR3 contains 16 residues. V was clipped by 1 base and J by 4 bases; unmatched bases: 8. The CDR3 bases are TGTGCCAGCAGCTTGCCTACCCTGACAGGGGGCACTGAAGCTTTCTTT. Its translation is CASSLPTLTGGTEAFF.

The V and J genes are TRBV6-5 and TRBJ2-1; the D gene is possibly TRBD2 (7 bases). This CDR3 contains 15 residues. Trimming took 6 bases from V and 4 from J, leaving 16 bases between them. Germline V lookup: CDR1 MNHEY, CDR2 SVGAGI. DNA for the CDR3: TGTGCCAGCAGAACAGACGGGGGGCCTTACAATGAGCAGTTCTTC. Encoded protein: CASRTDGGPYNEQFF.

V usage is TRBV27 and J usage is TRBJ2-3, with 9 bases that match TRBD1. The junction had 6 bases not matched to a gene; V was cut back by 4 bases and J by 4 bases. Germline CDR1 and CDR2: MNHEY and SMNVEV (reference sequence). The CDR3 consists of 15 residues. The CDR3 DNA follows: TGTGCCAGCAGTTATGGGGGGACAGGGCCAGATACGCAGTATTTT. It encodes CASSYGGTGPDTQYF.

This chain connects TRBV10-2 to TRBJ2-3; D is possibly TRBD1 (6 bases). CDR1 and CDR2 (germline): WSHSY, SAAADI. The CDR3 spans 16 residues. Trimming removed 4 bases at V and 5 bases at J, with 19 bases between. The CDR3 bases are TGCGCCAGCAGTGCAGATGGCGGGCGAGGGGGAGATACGCAGTATTTT. It yields the protein CASSADGGRGGDTQYF.

This clone was counted a single time. Other nucleotide sequences in the sample specify the same CDR3. This chain connects TRBV19 to TRBJ2-5, with 12 bases lining up with TRBD2. This CDR3 has 18 residues. The V segment lost 1 base and the J segment 2 bases; nucleotides outside the gene matches: 8. Germline assignment: CDR1 LNHDA and CDR2 SQIVND (reference sequence). The CDR3: CASSIGLAGGSRQETQYF. CDR3 bases: TGTGCCAGTAGTATAGGGCTAGCGGGAGGGTCCCGTCAAGAGACCCAGTACTTC.

V and J are TRBV24-1 and TRBJ2-5; possible D gene TRBD2, 5 bases. The CDR3 is made up of 13 amino acids. V lost 3 bases to trimming and J lost 11 bases, with 15 bases between them. Germline V gene lookup returns CDR1 KGHDR and CDR2 SFDVKD. The CDR3 spells CATSDGQLAIQYF. CDR3 nucleotide sequence: TGTGCCACCAGTGATGGCCAGCTAGCTATTCAGTACTTC.

The chain uses TRBV2 and TRBJ1-4; the match to TRBD1 covers 7 bases. The CDR3 extends over 16 amino acids. Germline V CDR1 and CDR2: SNHLY, FYNNEI. With 7 bases clipped from V and 0 bases from J, the junction kept 8 bases outside the gene matches. CDR3 loop: CASKRRTGTTNEKLFF. CDR3 bases: TGTGCCAGCAAAAGGAGGACAGGCACAACTAATGAAAAACTGTTTTTT.